This T cell receptor (beta chain) was sequenced during a study of CD4 T cell repertoires in COVID-19 (dated by TCRdb to about 2021). Study-level background: For cross-reactivity analysis, CFSE-low cells were expanded with IL-2 for 9 to 11 days, then relabeled and restimulated with spike proteins from other coronaviruses. Naturally processed CD4+ T cell responses to SARS-CoV-2 spike and nucleoprotein were characterized in COVID-19-recovered individuals, and clonal composition was assessed by TCR Vbeta sequencing. TCR Vbeta repertoire analysis of SARS-CoV-2-reactive T cells was conducted at the subset level in a few recovered individuals.

Summary of the overall study and its limitations: Several of the most expanded SARS-CoV-2-reactive clonotypes were present in two or all three memory subsets, which suggests intraclonal diversification. Between about 6 and 26% of SARS-CoV-2 clonotypes were also detected in secondary cultures stimulated with SARS-CoV and/or HKU1 spike, a finding consistent with cross-reactivity.

Receptors were amplified or captured by the immunoSEQ multiplex PCR assay. For the original study's pipeline: The Chao-Jaccard similarity index and counts of shared clonotypes were used to quantify repertoire overlap between subsets. The table was pulled from immuneACCESS by TCRdb, which kept in-frame rearrangements only. Such tables lose some clones; where checked, under half of the loss comes from unresolved V genes, and the rest has no known cause. V and J calls and clone size are given by that table; D and trimming were obtained from the DNA. The sample table records 20,000 to 25,000 clones; more than 75% of these occur just once. Of the sample, around 0.58% is held by the ten largest clones. CDR1 SGHRS and CDR2 YFSETQ are derived from the germline V gene. The junction shows trimming of 4 bases on V and 1 base on J, and the gene matches do not reach 7 bases of it. Reading from cysteine to phenylalanine, the CDR3 counts 16 amino acids. Only the CDR3 DNA stays, 48 bases, in frame from base 1.

Memory T cell samples that were not cultured were sequenced immediately after ex vivo isolation. From peripheral blood mononuclear cells, the researchers isolated CD4+ total memory, central memory, effector memory and circulating T follicular helper cells. A remark on this clone: Its antigen target is currently unknown. Base-call qualities are not available, and no considerably larger clone is one nucleotide away.

This TCR was recovered from a human donor who had COVID-19. The source was central memory CD4+ T cells from blood, collected before the COVID-19 pandemic. The label giving this sample's cell subset or site can be read as: CD4+ T central memory cells. The V and J segments used are TRBV5-1 and TRBJ2-3; TRBD2 aligns with 9 central bases. The DNA is as follows: TGCGCCAGCAGCCCGTTGACTAGCGGAGGCACAGATACGCAGTATTTT. Its protein product is CASSPLTSGGTDTQYF.